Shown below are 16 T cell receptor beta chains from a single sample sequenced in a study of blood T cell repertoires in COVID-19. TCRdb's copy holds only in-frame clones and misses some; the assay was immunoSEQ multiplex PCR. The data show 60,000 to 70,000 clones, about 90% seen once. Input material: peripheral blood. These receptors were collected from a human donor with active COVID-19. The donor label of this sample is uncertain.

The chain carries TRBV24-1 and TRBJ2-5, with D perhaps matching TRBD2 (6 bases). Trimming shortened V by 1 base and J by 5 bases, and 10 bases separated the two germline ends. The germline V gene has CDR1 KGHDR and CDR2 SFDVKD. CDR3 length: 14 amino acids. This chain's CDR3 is CATSDFGEEETQYF. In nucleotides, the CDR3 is TGTGCCACCAGTGATTTTGGGGAGGAGGAGACCCAGTACTTC.

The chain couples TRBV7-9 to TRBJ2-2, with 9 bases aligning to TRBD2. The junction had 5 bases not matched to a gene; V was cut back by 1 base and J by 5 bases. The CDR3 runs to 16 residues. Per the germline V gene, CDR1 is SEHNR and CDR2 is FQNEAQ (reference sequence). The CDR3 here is CASSLGAGGGTGELFF. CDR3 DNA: TGTGCCAGCAGCTTAGGAGCGGGAGGTGGAACCGGGGAGCTGTTTTTT.

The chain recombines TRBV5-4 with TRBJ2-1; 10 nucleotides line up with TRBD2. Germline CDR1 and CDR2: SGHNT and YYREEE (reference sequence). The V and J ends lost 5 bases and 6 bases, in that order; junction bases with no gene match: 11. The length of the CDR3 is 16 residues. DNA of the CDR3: TGTGCCAGCAGTTTTGACAGCGGGAGGGGGGGCAATGAGCAGTTCTTC. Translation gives CASSFDSGRGGNEQFF.

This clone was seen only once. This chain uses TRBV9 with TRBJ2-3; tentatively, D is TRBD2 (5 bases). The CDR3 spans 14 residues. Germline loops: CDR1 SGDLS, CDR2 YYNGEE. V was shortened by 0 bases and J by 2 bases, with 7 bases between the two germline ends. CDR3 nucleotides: TGTGCCAGCAGCGTAGCGGGGAACACAGATACGCAGTATTTT. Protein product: CASSVAGNTDTQYF.

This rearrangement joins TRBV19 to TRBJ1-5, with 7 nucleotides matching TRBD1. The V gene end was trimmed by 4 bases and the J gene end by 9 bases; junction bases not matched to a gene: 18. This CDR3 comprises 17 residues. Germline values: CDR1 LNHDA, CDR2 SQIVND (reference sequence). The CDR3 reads CASSTGRRRQGDGPQHF. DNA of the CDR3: TGTGCCAGTAGTACTGGCCGCCGGCGGCAGGGGGACGGGCCCCAGCATTTT.

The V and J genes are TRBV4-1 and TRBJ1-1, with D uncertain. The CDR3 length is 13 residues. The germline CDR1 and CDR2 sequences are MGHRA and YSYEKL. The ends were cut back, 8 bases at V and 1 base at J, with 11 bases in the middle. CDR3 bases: TGCGCCAGCGGCCTTACAAGGAACACTGAAGCTTTCTTT. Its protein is CASGLTRNTEAFF.

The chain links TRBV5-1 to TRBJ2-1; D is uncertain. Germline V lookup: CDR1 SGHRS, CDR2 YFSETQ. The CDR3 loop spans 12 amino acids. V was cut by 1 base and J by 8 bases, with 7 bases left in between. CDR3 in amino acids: CASSLMADEQFF. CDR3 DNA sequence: TGCGCCAGCAGCTTGATGGCAGATGAGCAGTTCTTC.

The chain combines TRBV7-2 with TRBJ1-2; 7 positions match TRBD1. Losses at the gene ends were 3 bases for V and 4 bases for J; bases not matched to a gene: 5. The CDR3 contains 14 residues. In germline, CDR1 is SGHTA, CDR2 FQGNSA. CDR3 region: CASSFTGTAYGYTF. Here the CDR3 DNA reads TGTGCCAGCAGCTTCACCGGGACAGCCTATGGCTACACCTTC.

The CDR3 protein is CASSPPRGVPNTEAFF. The CDR3, as DNA: TGTGCCAGCAGCCCACCCCGGGGGGTCCCGAACACTGAAGCTTTCTTT. The rearrangement uses TRBV28 and TRBJ1-1; a possible D gene is TRBD1 (5 bases). Germline V gene lookup returns CDR1 MDHEN and CDR2 SYDVKM. The V gene lost 6 bases and the J gene lost 1 base, with 18 bases spanning the gap. This CDR3 comprises 16 residues.

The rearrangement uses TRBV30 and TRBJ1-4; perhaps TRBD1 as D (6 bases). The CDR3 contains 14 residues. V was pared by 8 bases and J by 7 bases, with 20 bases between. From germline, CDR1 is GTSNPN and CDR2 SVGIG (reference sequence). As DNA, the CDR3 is TGTGCCCTAACGGACAGCCCTGGATCTGAAAAACTGTTTTTT. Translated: CALTDSPGSEKLFF. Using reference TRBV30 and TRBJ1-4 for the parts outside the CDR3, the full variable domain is SQTIHQWPATLVQPVGSPLSLECTVEGTSNPNLYWYRQAAGRGLQLLFYSVGIGQISSEVPQNLSASRPQDRQFILSSKKLLLSDSGFYLCALTDSPGSEKLFFGSGTQLSVL.

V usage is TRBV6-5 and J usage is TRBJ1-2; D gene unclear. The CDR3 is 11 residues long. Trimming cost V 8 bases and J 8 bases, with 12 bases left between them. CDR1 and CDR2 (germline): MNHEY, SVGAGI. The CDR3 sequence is CASYSPEGYTF. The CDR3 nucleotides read TGTGCCAGCTACTCACCGGAGGGCTACACCTTC.

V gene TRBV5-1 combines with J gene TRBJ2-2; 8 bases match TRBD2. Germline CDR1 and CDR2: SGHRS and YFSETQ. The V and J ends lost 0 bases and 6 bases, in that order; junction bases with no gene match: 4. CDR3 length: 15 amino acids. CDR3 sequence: CASSLGLARSGELFF. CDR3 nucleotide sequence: TGCGCCAGCAGCTTGGGACTAGCGAGATCCGGGGAGCTGTTTTTT.

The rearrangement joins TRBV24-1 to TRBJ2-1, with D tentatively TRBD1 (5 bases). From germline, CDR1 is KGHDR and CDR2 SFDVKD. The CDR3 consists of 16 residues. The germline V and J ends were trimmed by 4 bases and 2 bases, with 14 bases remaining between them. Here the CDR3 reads CATSDPQGSPYNEQFF. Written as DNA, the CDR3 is TGTGCCACCAGTGACCCCCAGGGAAGCCCCTACAATGAGCAGTTCTTC.

In DNA, the CDR3 is TGTGCCTGGAGTGTACAAGGGAGCGGCTACACCTTC. Translating it yields CAWSVQGSGYTF. The chain couples TRBV30 to TRBJ1-2; D not resolved. Trimming shortened V by 0 bases and J by 8 bases, and 10 bases separated the two germline ends. Per germline, CDR1 GTSNPN and CDR2 SVGIG (reference sequence). The CDR3 length is 12 residues.

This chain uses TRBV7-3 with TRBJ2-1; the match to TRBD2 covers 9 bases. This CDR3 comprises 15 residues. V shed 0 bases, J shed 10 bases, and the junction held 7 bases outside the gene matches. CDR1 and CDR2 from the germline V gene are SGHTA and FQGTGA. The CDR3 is CASSLTSGSGEEQFF. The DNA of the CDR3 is TGTGCCAGCAGCTTAACTAGCGGGAGCGGTGAGGAGCAGTTCTTC.

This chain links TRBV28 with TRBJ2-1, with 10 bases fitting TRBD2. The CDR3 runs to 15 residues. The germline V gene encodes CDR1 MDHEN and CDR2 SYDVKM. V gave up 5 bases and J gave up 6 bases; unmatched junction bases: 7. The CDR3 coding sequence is TGTGCCAGCAGTCCCGCCCTAGCGGGAGCCAATGAGCAGTTCTTC. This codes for CASSPALAGANEQFF.